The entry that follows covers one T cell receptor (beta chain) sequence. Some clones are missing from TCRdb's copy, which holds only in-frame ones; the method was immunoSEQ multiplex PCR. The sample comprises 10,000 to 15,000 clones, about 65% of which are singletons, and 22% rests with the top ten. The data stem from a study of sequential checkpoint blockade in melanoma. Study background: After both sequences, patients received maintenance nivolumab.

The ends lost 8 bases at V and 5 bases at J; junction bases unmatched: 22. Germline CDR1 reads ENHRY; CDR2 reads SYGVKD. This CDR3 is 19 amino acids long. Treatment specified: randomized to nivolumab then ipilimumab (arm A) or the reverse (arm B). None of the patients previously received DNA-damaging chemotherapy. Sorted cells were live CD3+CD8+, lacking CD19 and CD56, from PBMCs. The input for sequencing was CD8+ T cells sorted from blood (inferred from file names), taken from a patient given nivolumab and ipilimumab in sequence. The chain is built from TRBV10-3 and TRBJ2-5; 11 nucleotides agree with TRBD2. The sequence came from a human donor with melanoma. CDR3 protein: CAIATGPLLAGVGAETQYF. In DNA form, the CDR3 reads TGTGCCATCGCGACAGGACCTCTACTAGCGGGAGTTGGTGCGGAGACCCAGTACTTC.